These T cell receptor beta chains were read from a single sample in a study of blood T cells in healthy people across ages. TCRdb re-analysed the 5' RACE reads in MiXCR, keeping a single row per CDR3 protein. The sample contains fewer than 950,000 distinct CDR3 sequences, around 34% of which appear only once. The sequencing input was blood. Receptors originate from a man in his late teens or twenties in good health. Each CDR3 is given with its conserved first and last residue. The D gene is left open where the match is weak. The size field is filled for only some rows; it gives once, few, many or a size class.

abundance | j_gene | v_gene | d_gene | CDR3aa | CDR3nt
- | TRBJ1-2 | TRBV20-1 | TRBD1 | CSATGTGVYGYTF | TGCAGTGCTACCGGGACAGGGGTGTATGGCTACACCTTC
- | TRBJ1-1 | TRBV12-3/TRBV12-4 | TRBD1 | CVSSLVAGGLTMNTEAFF | TGTGTCAGCAGTTTAGTGGCAGGGGGCCTTACTATGAACACTGAAGCTTTCTTT
- | TRBJ1-4 | TRBV12-3/TRBV12-4 | - | CASSFRGAKEKLFF | TGTGCCAGCAGTTTTCGAGGGGCGAAGGAAAAACTGTTTTTT
- | TRBJ2-7 | TRBV7-2 | - | CASSSSGTPNSYEQYF | TGTGCCAGCAGCTCGTCCGGGACCCCGAACTCCTACGAGCAGTACTTC
few | TRBJ2-3 | TRBV20-1 | - | CSARRPGGTDTQYF | TGCAGTGCTAGAAGACCGGGGGGCACAGATACGCAGTATTTT
few | TRBJ2-4 | TRBV12-3/TRBV12-4 | TRBD1 | CASSFGQGKDEQYF | TGTGCCAGCAGTTTTGGACAGGGAAAGGATGAGCAGTACTTC
- | TRBJ1-1 | TRBV3-1 | - | CASGRENTEAFF | TGTGCCAGCGGGAGAGAGAACACTGAAGCTTTCTTT
- | TRBJ1-4 | TRBV7-9 | - | CASSFRSKPLYEKLFF | TGTGCCAGCAGCTTCCGATCGAAACCCTTGTATGAAAAACTGTTTTTT
- | TRBJ2-1 | TRBV6-6 | - | CASSMAGSLRNEQFF | TGTGCCAGCAGTATGGCGGGCAGCCTTCGCAATGAGCAGTTCTTC
- | TRBJ1-1 | TRBV10-3 | - | CAIRIGRDRPGSDTEAFF | TGTGCCATCCGGATAGGGCGAGACAGACCAGGCAGTGACACTGAAGCTTTCTTT
- | TRBJ2-3 | TRBV27 | - | CASSFGGTYTQYF | TGTGCCAGCAGTTTCGGAGGGACGTATACGCAGTATTTT
once | TRBJ2-6 | TRBV27 | - | CAGSFGRLTNSGANVLTF | TGTGCCGGCAGTTTCGGAAGGTTGACTAACTCTGGGGCCAACGTCCTGACTTTC
- | TRBJ2-1 | TRBV5-1 | TRBD2 | CASSFWPPRGGNEQFF | TGCGCCAGCAGCTTCTGGCCTCCGCGGGGGGGAAATGAGCAGTTCTTC
- | TRBJ2-2 | TRBV2 | TRBD1 | CASSPGQLNTGELFF | TGTGCCAGCAGTCCGGGACAGCTGAACACCGGGGAGCTGTTTTTT
few | TRBJ2-1 | TRBV5-1 | TRBD2 | CASRRLAGSYNEQFF | TGCGCCAGCAGGCGCCTAGCGGGGAGTTACAATGAGCAGTTCTTC
few | TRBJ1-6 | TRBV5-1 | - | CASSSSGPYNSPLHF | TGCGCCAGCAGCTCCTCGGGACCTTATAATTCACCCCTCCACTTT
many | TRBJ1-6 | TRBV20-1 | TRBD1 | CSARDPRAGGNNSPLHF | TGCAGTGCTAGAGATCCCCGGGCAGGGGGTAATAATTCACCCCTCCACTTT
- | TRBJ2-1 | TRBV12-3/TRBV12-4 | - | CASSLSSVSHEQFF | TGTGCCAGCAGTTTAAGTAGCGTCAGCCATGAGCAGTTCTTC
few | TRBJ2-3 | TRBV29-1 | - | CSVGQIEAQYF | TGCAGCGTTGGGCAAATAGAAGCGCAGTATTTT
- | TRBJ2-5 | TRBV7-2 | - | CAGSFGETQYF | TGTGCCGGCAGCTTCGGGGAGACCCAGTACTTC
many | TRBJ2-7 | TRBV11-1 | - | CASRGTLSSYEQYF | TGTGCCAGCAGGGGGACTTTGAGCTCCTACGAGCAGTACTTC
- | TRBJ2-2 | TRBV20-1 | TRBD2 | CSARDQRGSGGARGELFF | TGCAGTGCTAGAGATCAGCGTGGCAGCGGGGGAGCCCGGGGGGAGCTGTTTTTT
- | TRBJ2-1 | TRBV4-2 | - | CASSHRLRADSSHNEQFF | TGTGCCAGCAGCCACCGCTTGAGGGCCGACTCGTCCCACAATGAACAGTTCTTC
few | TRBJ2-2 | TRBV4-1 | - | CASRPAGNLNTGELFF | TGCGCCAGCAGGCCAGCAGGGAACTTAAACACCGGGGAGCTGTTTTTT
- | TRBJ2-7 | TRBV20-1 | TRBD1 | CSARDWGQGLVYEQYF | TGCAGTGCTAGAGATTGGGGACAGGGGCTAGTCTACGAGCAGTACTTC